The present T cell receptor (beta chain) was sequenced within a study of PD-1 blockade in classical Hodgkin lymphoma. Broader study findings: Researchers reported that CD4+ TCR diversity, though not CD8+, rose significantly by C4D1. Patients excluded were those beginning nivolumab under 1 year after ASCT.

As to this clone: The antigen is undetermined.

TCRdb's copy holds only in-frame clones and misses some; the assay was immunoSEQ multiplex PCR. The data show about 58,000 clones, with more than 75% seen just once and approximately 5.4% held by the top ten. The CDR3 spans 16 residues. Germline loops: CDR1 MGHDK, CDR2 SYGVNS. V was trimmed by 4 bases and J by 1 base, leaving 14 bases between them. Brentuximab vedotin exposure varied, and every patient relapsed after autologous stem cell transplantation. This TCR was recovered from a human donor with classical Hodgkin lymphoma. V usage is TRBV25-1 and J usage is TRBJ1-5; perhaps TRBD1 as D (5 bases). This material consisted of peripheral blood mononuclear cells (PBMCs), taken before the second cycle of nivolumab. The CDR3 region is CASSASGEGSNQPQHF. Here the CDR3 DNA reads TGTGCCAGCAGTGCATCGGGGGAAGGAAGCAATCAGCCCCAGCATTTT. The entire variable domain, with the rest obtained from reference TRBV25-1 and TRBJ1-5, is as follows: EADIYQTPRYLVIGTGKKITLECSQTMGHDKMYWYQQDPGMELHLIHYSYGVNSTEKGDLSSESTVSRIRTEHFPLTLESARPSHTSQYLCASSASGEGSNQPQHFGDGTRLSIL.